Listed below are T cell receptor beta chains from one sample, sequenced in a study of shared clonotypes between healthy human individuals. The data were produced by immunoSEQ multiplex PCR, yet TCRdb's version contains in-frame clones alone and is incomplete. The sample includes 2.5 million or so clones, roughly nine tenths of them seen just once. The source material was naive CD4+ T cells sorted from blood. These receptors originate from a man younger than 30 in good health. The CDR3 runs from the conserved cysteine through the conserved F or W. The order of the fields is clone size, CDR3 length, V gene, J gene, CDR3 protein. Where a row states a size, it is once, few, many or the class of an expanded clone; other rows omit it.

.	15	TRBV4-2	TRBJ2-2	CASSSRLLNTGELFF
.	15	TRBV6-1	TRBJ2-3	CASTARGAGTATQYF
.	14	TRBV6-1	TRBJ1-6	CASRLQGFNSPLHF
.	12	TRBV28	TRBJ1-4	CASYTPNEKLFF
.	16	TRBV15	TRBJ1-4	CATSPRVGQGNEKLFF
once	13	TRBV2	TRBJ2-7	CASTGQGPFEQYF
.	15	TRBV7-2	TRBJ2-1	CASSTLAGGEQKQFF
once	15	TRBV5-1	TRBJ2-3	CASSFRGAPGDTQYF
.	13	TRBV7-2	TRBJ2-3	CASSRPNTDTQYF
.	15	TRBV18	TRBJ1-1	CASSLGTGGYTEAFF
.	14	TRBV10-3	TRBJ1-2	CAISEPSWDYGYTF
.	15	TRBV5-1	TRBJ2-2	CASSTGTPNTGELFF
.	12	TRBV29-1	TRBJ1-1	CSVGTVGAEAFF
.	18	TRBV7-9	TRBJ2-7	CASSLPMVRDRVYDEQYF
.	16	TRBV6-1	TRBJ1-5	CASSEQTLMGNQPQHF
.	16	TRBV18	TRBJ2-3	CASSPIRGGGTDTQYF
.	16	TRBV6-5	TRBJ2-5	CASSYSIAGVAETQYF
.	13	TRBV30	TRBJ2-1	CAWRLAGGNEQFF
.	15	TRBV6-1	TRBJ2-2	CATATGGGGTGELFF
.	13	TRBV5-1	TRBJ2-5	CASSLDSQETQYF
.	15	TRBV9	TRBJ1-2	CASSVEGDSIYGYTF
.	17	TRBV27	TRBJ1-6	CASSPDAVPYVNSPLHF
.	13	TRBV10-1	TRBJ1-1	CASSVRGDGEAFF
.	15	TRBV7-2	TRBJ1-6	CASSLGQPGGSPLHF
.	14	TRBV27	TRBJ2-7	CASSSGGRSYEQYF
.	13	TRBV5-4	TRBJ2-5	CASRQGVGETQYF
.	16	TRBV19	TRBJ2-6	CASSLQGISGANVLTF
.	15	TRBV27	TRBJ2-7	CASTSTAGGSYEQYF
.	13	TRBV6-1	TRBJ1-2	CASSVQGGYGYTF
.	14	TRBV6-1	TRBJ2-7	CASSPYRTAYEQYF
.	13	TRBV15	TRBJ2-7	CATSREGLYEQYF
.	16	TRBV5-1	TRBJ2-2	CASSVGQGQRFVELFF
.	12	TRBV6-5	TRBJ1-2	CASSYQGFGHTF
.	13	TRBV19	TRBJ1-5	CASRTGTNQPQHF
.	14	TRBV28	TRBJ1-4	CASSSDTTNEKLFF
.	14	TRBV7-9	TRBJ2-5	CASSLLLAEETQYF
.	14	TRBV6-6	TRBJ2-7	CASSYSSQLYEQYF
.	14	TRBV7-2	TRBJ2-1	CASSSLATPGEQFF
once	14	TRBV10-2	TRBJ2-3	CASRDERGGDTQYF
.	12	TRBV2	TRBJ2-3	CASRGDGDTQYF
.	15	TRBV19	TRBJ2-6	CASVKALAGANVLTF
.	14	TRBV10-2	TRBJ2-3	CASSDGLAEDTQYF
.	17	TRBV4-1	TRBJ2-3	CASSLAGGPRGTDTQYF
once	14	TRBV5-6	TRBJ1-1	CASSLGGGSTEAFF
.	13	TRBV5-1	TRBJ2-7	CASSFASTYEQYF
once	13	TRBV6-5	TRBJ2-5	CASKSGRFETQYF
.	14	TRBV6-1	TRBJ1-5	CASRRGTGDQPQHF
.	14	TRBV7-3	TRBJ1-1	CASSLWEQGTEAFF
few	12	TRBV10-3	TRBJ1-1	CAISRDDRQAFF
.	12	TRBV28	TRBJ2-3	CASSSSGDTQYF
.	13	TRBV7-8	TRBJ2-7	CASSRDRGYEQYF
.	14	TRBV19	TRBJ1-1	CASSGDRWITEAFF
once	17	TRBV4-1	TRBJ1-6	CASSQTLIGSYNSPLHF
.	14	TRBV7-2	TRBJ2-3	CASIDRGQPDTQYF
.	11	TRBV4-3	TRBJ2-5	CASSNSGAQYF